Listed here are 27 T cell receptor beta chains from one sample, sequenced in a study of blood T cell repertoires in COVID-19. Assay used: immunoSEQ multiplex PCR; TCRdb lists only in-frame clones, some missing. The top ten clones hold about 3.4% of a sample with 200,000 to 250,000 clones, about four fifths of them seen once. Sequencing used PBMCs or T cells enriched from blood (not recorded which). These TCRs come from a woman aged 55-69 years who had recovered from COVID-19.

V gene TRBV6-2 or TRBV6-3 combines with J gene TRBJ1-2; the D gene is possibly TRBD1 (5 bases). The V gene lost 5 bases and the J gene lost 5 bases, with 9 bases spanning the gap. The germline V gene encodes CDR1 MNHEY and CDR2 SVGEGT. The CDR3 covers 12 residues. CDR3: CASSRRQYGYTF. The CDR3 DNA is TGTGCCAGCAGTCGACGACAGTATGGCTACACCTTC.

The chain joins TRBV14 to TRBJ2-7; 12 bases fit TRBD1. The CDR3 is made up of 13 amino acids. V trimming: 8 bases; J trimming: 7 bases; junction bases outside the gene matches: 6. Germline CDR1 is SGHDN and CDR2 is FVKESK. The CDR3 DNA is TGTGCCAGCTCCCGGGACAGGGGGCTTGAGCAGTACTTC. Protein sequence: CASSRDRGLEQYF.

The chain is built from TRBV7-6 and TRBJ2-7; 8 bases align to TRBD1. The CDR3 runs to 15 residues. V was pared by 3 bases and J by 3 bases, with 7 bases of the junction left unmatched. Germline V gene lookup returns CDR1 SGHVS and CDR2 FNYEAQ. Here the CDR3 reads CASSLRQGHLYEQYF. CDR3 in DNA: TGTGCCAGCAGCTTGAGACAGGGGCATCTCTACGAGCAGTACTTC.

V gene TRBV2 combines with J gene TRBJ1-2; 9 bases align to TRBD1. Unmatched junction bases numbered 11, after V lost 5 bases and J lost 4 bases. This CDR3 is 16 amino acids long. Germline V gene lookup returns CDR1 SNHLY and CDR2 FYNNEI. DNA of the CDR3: TGTGCCAGCAGTCAGGACAGGGGTTATTCGTCCTATGGCTACACCTTC. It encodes CASSQDRGYSSYGYTF.

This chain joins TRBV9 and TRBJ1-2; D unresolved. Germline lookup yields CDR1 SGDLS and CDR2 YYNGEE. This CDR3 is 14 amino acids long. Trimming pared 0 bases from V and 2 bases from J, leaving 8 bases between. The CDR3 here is CASSVAWQNYGYTF. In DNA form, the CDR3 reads TGTGCCAGCAGCGTAGCTTGGCAGAACTATGGCTACACCTTC.

As DNA, the CDR3 is TGCGCCAGCAGCCAAGATGGAACAGGCAATCAGCCCCAGCATTTT. Protein sequence: CASSQDGTGNQPQHF. V gene TRBV4-3 combines with J gene TRBJ1-5, with D hard to call. The germline V gene encodes CDR1 LGHNA and CDR2 YSLEER. The CDR3 length is 15 residues. Trimming took 0 bases from V and 2 from J, leaving 8 bases between them.

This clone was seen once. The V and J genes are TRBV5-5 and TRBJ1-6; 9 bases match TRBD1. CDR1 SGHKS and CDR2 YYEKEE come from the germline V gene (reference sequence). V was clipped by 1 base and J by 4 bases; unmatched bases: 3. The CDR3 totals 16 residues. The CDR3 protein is CASSLRTGEYNSPLHF. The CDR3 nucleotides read TGTGCCAGCAGCTTGCGGACAGGGGAGTATAATTCACCCCTCCACTTT.

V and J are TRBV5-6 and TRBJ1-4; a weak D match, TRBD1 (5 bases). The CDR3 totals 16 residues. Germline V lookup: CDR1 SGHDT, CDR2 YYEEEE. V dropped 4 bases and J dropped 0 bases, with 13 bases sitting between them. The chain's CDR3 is CASSEMGLATNEKLFF. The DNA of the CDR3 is TGTGCCAGCAGCGAAATGGGACTTGCAACTAATGAAAAACTGTTTTTT.

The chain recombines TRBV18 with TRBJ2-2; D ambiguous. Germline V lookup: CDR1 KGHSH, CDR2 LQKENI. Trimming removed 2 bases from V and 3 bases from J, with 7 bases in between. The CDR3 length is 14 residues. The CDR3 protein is CASSPDPDTGELFF. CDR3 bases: TGTGCCAGCTCACCAGATCCAGACACCGGGGAGCTGTTTTTT.

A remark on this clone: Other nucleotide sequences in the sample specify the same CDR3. The CDR3 sequence: CASSPGQPNTEAFF. CDR3 DNA sequence: TGTGCCAGCTCACCAGGACAGCCTAACACTGAAGCTTTCTTT. The chain links TRBV18 to TRBJ1-1; tentatively, D is TRBD1 (6 bases). V shed 2 bases and J shed 2 bases, with 9 bases lying between them. This CDR3 contains 14 residues. Germline V gives CDR1 KGHSH, CDR2 LQKENI.

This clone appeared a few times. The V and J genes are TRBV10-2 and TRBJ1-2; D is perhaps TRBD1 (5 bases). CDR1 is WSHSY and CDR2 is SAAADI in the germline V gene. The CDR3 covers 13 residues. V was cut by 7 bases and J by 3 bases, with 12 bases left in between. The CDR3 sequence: CASMPTGDYGYTF. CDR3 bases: TGCGCCAGCATGCCAACGGGGGACTATGGCTACACCTTC.

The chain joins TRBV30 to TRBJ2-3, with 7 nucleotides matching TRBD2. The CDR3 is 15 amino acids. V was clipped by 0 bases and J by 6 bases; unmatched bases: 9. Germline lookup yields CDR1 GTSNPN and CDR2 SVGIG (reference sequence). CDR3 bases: TGTGCCTGGAGTGTAGGTCCCGGGGGGACTGATACGCAGTATTTT. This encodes CAWSVGPGGTDTQYF.

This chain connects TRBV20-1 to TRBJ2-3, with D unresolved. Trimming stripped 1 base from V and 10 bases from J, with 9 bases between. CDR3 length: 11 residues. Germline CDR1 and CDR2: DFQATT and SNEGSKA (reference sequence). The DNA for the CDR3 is TGCAGTGCTAGAGCTGGTCCGGCGCAGTATTTT. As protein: CSARAGPAQYF.

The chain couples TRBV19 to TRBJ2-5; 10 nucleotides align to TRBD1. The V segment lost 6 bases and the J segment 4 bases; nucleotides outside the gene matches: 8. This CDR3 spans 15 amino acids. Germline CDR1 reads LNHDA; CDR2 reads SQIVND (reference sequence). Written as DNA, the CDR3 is TGTGCCAGTAGAAGGACAGGGGGGGATCTAGAGACCCAGTACTTC. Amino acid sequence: CASRRTGGDLETQYF. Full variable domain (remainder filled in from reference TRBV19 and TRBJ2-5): DGGITQSPKYLFRKEGQNVTLSCEQNLNHDAMYWYRQDPGQGLRLIYYSQIVNDFQKGDIAEGYSVSREKKESFPLTVTSAQKNPTAFYLCASRRTGGDLETQYFGPGTRLLVL.

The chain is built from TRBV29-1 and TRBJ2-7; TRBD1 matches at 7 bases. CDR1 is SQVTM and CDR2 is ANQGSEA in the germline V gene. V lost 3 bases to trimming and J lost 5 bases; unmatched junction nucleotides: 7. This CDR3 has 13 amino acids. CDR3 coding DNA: TGCAGCGTTGAGACAGGGTCGCGGGACGAGCAGTACTTC. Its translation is CSVETGSRDEQYF.

As DNA, the CDR3 is TGTGCCAGCAGTTCTGGCGGGGGAAGGGGCACTGAAGCTTTCTTT. Amino acid sequence: CASSSGGGRGTEAFF. This sequence joins TRBV6-5 and TRBJ1-1; D may be TRBD1 (5 bases). This CDR3 is 15 amino acids long. Germline V lookup: CDR1 MNHEY, CDR2 SVGAGI. V lost 4 bases and J 4 bases, leaving 16 bases between the germline ends.

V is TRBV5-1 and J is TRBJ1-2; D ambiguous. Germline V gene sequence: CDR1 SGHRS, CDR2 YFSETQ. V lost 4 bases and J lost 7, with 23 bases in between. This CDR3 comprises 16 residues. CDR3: CASSLREGGYLVGYTF. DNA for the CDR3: TGCGCCAGCAGCCTCCGGGAGGGTGGCTACCTAGTTGGCTACACCTTC.

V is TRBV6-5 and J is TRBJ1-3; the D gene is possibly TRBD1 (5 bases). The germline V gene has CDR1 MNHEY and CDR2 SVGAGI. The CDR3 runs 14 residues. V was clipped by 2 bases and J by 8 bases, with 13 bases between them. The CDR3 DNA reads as TGTGCCAGCAGTTACGGGCAGGGTTGGGACACCATATATTTT. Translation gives CASSYGQGWDTIYF.

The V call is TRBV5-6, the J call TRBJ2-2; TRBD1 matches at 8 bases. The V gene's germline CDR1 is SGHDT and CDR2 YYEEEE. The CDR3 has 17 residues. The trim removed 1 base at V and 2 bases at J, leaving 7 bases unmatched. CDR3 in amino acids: CASSLFGDRTNTGELFF. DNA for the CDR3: TGTGCCAGCAGCTTGTTCGGGGACAGGACCAACACCGGGGAGCTGTTTTTT.

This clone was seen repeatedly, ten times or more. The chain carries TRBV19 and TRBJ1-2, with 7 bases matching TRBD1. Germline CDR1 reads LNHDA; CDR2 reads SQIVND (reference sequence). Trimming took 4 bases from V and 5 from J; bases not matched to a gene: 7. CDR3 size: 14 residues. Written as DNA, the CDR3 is TGTGCCAGTAGTAGTTCCGGGACAGCTTATGGCTACACCTTC. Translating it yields CASSSSGTAYGYTF.

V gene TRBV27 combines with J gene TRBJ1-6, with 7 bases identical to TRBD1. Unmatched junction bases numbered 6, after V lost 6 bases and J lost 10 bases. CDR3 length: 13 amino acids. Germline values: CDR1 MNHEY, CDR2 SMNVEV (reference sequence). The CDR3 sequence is CASSETGRSPLHF. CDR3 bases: TGTGCCAGCAGCGAGACAGGGCGATCACCCCTCCACTTT.

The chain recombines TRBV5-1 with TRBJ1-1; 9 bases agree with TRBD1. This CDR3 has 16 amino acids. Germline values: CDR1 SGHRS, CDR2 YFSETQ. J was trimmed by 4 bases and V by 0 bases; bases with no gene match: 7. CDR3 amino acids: CASSLAGQGYGTEAFF. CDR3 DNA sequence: TGCGCCAGCAGCTTGGCCGGACAGGGGTATGGCACTGAAGCTTTCTTT.

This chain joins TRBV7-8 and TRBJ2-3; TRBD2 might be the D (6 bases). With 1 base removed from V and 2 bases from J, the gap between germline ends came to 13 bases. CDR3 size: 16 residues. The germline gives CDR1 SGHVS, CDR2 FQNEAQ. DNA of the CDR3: TGTGCCAGCAGCTTAGTATCGGGAGCCTACACAGATACGCAGTATTTT. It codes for CASSLVSGAYTDTQYF.

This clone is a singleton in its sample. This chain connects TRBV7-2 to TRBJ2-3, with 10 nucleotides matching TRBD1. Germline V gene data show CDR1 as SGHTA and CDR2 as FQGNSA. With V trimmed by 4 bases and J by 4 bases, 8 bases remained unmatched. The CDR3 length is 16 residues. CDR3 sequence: CASSWGGTGVPDTQYF. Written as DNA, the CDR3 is TGTGCCAGCAGCTGGGGCGGGACAGGGGTTCCAGATACGCAGTATTTT.

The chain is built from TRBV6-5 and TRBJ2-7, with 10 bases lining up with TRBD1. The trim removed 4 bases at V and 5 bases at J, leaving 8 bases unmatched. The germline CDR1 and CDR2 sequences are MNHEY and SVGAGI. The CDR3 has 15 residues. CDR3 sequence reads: CASSLTGTGAHEQYF. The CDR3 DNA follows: TGTGCCAGCAGTTTGACCGGGACAGGGGCGCACGAGCAGTACTTC.

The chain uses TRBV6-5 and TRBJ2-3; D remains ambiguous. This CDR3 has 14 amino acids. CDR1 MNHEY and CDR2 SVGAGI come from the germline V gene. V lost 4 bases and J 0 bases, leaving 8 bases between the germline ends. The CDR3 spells CASSSALSTDTQYF. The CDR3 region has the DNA TGTGCCAGCAGTTCCGCACTGAGCACAGATACGCAGTATTTT.

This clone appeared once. For the CDR3, the DNA is TGTGCCAGCGGGAGGGACAGGGGCGAATCACCCCTCCACTTT. Amino acids: CASGRDRGESPLHF. The chain combines TRBV27 with TRBJ1-6, with 10 bases identical to TRBD1. After removal of 8 bases from V and 10 bases from J, the junction contained 8 bases not matched to a gene. The CDR3 has 14 residues. The germline gives CDR1 MNHEY, CDR2 SMNVEV (reference sequence).